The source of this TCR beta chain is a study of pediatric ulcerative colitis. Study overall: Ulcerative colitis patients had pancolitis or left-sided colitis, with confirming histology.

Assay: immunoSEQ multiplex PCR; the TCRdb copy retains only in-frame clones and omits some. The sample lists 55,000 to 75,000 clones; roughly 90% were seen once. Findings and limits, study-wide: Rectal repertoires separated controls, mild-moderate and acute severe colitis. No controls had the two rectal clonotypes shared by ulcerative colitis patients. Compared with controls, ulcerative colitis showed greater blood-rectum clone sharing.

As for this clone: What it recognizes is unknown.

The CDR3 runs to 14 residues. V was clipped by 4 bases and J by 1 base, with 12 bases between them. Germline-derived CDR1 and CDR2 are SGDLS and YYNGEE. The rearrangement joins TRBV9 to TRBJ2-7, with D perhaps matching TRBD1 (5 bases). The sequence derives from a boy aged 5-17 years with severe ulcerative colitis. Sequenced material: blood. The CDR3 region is CASSPWAGSYEQYF. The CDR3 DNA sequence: TGTGCCAGCAGCCCCTGGGCAGGGTCCTACGAGCAGTACTTC.